A single sample gave rise to the 2 T cell receptor beta chains below, sequenced in a study of T cells in Graves' hyperthyroidism and ophthalmopathy. RNA transcripts gave rise to amplified TCR beta CDR3 regions. An initial round of RT-PCR targeting the TCR CDR3 relied on the HTBI primer set. TCRdb recomputed calls from the multiplex PCR reads with MiXCR, one row per CDR3 protein. The table has 800,000 or so distinct CDR3 sequences, roughly 37% seen once. Sequenced sample: blood. These receptors all come from a young man with Graves' hyperthyroidism.

In this sample, this clonotype turned up many times. The chain joins TRBV10-3 to TRBJ2-5; TRBD1 matches at 9 bases. The CDR3 has 14 residues. Germline CDR1 ENHRY, CDR2 SYGVKD. The V and J ends lost 2 bases and 4 bases, in that order; junction bases with no gene match: 2. The CDR3, as DNA: TGTGCCATCAGTGAGCCGGGACAGGGAGAGACCCAGTACTTC. Translating it yields CAISEPGQGETQYF.

This clonotype was counted only a few times. V usage is TRBV11-2 and J usage is TRBJ2-5, with TRBD2 matching over 11 bases. CDR1 and CDR2 from the germline V gene are SGHAT and FQNNGV. This CDR3 region has 16 residues. Trimming took 5 bases from V and 2 from J; bases not matched to a gene: 7. CDR3 region: CASSPWTSGSQETQYF. The DNA of the CDR3 is TGTGCCAGCAGCCCCTGGACTAGCGGGTCTCAAGAGACCCAGTACTTC.